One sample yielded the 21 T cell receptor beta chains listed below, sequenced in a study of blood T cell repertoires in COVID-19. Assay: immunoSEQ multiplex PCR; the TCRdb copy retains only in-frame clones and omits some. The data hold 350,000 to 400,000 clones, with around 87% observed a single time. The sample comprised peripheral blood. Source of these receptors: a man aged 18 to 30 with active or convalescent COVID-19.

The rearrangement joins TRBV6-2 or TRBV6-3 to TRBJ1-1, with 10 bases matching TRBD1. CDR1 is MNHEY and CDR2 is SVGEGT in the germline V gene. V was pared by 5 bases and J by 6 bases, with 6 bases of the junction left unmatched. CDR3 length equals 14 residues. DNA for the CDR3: TGTGCCAGCAGTCCGGGACAGGGGCCCCCTGAAGCTTTCTTT. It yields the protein CASSPGQGPPEAFF.

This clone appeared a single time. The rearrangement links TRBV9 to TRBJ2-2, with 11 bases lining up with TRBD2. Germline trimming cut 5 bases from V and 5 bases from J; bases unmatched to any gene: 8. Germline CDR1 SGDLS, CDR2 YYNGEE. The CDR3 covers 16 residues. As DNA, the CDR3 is TGTGCCAGCAGTGGCGCCGGGACTAGCGGAACCGGGGAGCTGTTTTTT. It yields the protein CASSGAGTSGTGELFF.

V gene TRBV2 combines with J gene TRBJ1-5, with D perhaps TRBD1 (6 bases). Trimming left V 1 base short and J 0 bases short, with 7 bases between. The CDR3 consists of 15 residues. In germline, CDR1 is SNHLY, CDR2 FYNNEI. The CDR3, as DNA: TGTGCCAGCAGTGAAGAGGGGGATAGCAATCAGCCCCAGCATTTT. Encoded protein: CASSEEGDSNQPQHF.

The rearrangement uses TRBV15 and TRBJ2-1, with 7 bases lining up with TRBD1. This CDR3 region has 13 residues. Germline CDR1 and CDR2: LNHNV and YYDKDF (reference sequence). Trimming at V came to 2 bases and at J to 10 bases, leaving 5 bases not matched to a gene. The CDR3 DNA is TGTGCCACCAGCAGAAGAGACAGGGAGGAGCAGTTCTTC. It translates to CATSRRDREEQFF.

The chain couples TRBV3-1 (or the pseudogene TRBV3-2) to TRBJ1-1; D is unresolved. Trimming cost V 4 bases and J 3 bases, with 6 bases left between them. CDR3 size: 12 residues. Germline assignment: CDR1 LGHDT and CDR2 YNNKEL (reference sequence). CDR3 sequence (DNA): TGTGCCAGCAGCCCTCGCGACACTGAAGCTTTCTTT. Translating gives CASSPRDTEAFF.

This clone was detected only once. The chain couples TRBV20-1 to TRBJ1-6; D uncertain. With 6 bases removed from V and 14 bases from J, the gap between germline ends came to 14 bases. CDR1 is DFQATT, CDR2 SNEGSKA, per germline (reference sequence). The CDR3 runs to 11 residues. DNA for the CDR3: TGCAGTGCGGGCGGAAGCGGGGCCCTCCACTTT. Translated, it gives CSAGGSGALHF.

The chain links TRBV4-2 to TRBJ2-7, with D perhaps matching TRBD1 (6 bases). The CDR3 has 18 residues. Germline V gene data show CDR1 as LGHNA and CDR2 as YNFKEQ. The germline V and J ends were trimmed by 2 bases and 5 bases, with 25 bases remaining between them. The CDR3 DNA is TGTGCCAGCAGCCAATCAACTCTGCCCAGGGGTGAAAGGGACGAGCAGTACTTC. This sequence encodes CASSQSTLPRGERDEQYF.

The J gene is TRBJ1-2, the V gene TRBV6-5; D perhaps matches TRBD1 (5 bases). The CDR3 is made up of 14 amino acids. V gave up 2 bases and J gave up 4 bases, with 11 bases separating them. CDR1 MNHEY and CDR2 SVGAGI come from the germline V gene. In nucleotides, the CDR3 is TGTGCCAGCAGTTACGTGGGACTACCCTATGGCTACACCTTC. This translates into CASSYVGLPYGYTF.

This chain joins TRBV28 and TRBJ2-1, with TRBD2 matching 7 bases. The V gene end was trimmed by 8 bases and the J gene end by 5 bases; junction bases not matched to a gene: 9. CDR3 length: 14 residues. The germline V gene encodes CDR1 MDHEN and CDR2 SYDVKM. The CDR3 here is CASSWSGRDNEQFF. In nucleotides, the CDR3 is TGTGCCAGCTCTTGGTCGGGGAGGGACAATGAGCAGTTCTTC.

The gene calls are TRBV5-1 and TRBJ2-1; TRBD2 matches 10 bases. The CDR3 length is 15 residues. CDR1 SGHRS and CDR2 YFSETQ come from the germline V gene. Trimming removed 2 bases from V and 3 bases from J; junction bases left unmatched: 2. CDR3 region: CASSLLAGFYNEQFF. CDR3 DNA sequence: TGCGCCAGCAGCTTACTAGCGGGATTCTACAATGAGCAGTTCTTC.

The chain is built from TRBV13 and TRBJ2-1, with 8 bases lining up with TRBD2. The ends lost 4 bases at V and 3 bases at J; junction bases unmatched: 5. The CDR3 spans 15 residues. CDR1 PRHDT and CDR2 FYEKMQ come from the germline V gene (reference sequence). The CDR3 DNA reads TGTGCCAGCAGCTCGGGACTAGGGTTCTACAATGAGCAGTTCTTC. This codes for CASSSGLGFYNEQFF.

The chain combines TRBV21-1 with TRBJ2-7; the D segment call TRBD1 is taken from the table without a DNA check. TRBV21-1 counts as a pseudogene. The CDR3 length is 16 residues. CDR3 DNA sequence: TGTGCCAGCAGACAAGATACAGGGGGCCGAATCTACGAGCAGTACTTC. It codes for CASRQDTGGRIYEQYF.

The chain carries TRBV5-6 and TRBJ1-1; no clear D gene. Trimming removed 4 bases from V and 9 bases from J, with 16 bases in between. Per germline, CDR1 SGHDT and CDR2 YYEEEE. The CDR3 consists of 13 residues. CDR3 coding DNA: TGTGCCAGCAGCGGTCCCCGCCGAGGAAAAGCTTTCTTT. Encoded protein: CASSGPRRGKAFF.

CDR3 sequence: CASSAQGRWTEAFF. CDR3 sequence (DNA): TGTGCCAGCAGTGCACAGGGGCGCTGGACTGAAGCTTTCTTT. V and J are TRBV28 and TRBJ1-1, with 7 bases fitting TRBD1. The J segment lost 5 bases and the V segment lost 5 bases, leaving 8 bases of the junction unmatched. Germline CDR1 reads MDHEN; CDR2 reads SYDVKM. CDR3 length: 14 amino acids.

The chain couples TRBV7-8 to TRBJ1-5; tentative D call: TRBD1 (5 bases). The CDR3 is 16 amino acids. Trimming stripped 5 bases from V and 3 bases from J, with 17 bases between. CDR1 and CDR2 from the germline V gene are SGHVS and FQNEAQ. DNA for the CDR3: TGTGCCAGCAGCCCCAGGGTTACAAGTAACAATCAGCCCCAGCATTTT. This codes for CASSPRVTSNNQPQHF.

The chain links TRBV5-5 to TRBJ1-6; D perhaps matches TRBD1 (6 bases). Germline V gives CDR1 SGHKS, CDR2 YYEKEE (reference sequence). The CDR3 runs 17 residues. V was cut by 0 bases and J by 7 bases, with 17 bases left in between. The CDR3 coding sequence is TGTGCCAGCAGCTTGGAGTCGACAGGCGCGTGGAATTCACCCCTCCACTTT. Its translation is CASSLESTGAWNSPLHF.

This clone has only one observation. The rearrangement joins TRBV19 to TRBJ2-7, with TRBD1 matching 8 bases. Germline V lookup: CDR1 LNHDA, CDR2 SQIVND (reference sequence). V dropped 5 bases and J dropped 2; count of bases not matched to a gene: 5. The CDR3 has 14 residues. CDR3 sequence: CASSPLDRAYEQYF. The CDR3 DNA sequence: TGTGCCAGTAGTCCCTTGGACAGGGCCTACGAGCAGTACTTC.

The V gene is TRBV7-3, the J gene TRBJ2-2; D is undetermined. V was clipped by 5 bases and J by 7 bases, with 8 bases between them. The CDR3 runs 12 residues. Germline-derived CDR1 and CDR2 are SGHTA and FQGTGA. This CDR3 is CASSPVNGELFF. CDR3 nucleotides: TGTGCCAGCAGCCCCGTTAACGGGGAGCTGTTTTTT. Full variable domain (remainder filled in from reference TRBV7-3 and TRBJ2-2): GAGVSQTPSNKVTEKGKYVELRCDPISGHTALYWYRQSLGQGPEFLIYFQGTGAADDSGLPNDRFFAVRPEGSVSTLKIQRTERGDSAVYLCASSPVNGELFFGEGSRLTVL.

Here the CDR3 reads CASSSYDEQFF. The CDR3 nucleotides are TGTGCCAGCAGCTCGTATGATGAGCAGTTCTTC. This chain connects TRBV5-4 to TRBJ2-1; D remains ambiguous. This CDR3 is built from 11 residues. CDR1 and CDR2 from the germline V gene are SGHNT and YYREEE (reference sequence). With 3 bases removed from V and 8 bases from J, the gap between germline ends came to 6 bases.

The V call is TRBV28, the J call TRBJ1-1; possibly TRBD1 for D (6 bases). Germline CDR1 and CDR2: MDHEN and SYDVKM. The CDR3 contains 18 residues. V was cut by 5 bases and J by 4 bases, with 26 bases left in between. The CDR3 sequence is CASSTISPRGIWGTEAFF. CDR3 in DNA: TGTGCCAGCAGTACCATATCCCCCAGGGGAATTTGGGGCACTGAAGCTTTCTTT. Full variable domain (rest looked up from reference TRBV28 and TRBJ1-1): DVKVTQSSRYLVKRTGEKVFLECVQDMDHENMFWYRQDPGLGLRLIYFSYDVKMKEKGDIPEGYSVSREKKERFSLILESASTNQTSMYLCASSTISPRGIWGTEAFFGQGTRLTVV.

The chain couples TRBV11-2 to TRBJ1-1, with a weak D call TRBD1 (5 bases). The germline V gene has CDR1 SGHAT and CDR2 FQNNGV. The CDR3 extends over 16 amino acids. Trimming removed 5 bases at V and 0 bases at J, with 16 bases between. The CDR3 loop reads CASSPKRGNMNTEAFF. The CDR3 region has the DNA TGTGCCAGCAGCCCTAAACGGGGGAATATGAACACTGAAGCTTTCTTT.